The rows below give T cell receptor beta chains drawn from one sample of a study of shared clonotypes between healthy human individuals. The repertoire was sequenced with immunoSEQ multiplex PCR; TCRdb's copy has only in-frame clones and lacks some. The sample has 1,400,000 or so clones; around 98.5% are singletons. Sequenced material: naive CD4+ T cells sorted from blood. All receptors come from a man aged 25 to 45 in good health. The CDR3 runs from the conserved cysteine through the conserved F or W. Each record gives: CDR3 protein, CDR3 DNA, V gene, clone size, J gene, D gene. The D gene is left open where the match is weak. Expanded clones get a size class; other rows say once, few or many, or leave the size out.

CATSRGSGSETQYF | TGTGCCACCAGCAGAGGTAGCGGGAGCGAGACCCAGTACTTC | TRBV15 | NA | TRBJ2-5 | TRBD2
CASSPPSAGYEQYF | TGTGCCAGCAGCCCACCGTCGGCGGGCTACGAGCAGTACTTC | TRBV7-2 | NA | TRBJ2-7 | NA
CASRQGAGAYEQYF | TGTGCCAGCAGGCAGGGGGCTGGTGCCTACGAGCAGTACTTC | TRBV27 | NA | TRBJ2-7 | TRBD1
CASSLWWTGGDNEQFF | TGTGCCAGCAGCTTATGGTGGACAGGAGGGGACAATGAGCAGTTCTTC | TRBV11-2 | NA | TRBJ2-1 | NA
CASSLASGYEQFF | TGTGCCAGCAGTTTAGCGAGCGGCTACGAGCAGTTCTTC | TRBV28 | NA | TRBJ2-1 | NA
CASSPSPSVGEQYF | TGTGCCAGCTCACCAAGTCCTAGCGTGGGCGAGCAGTACTTC | TRBV18 | NA | TRBJ2-7 | NA
CASSGYGSFTDTQYF | TGTGCCAGCAGTGGCTACGGGTCCTTCACAGATACGCAGTATTTT | TRBV28 | NA | TRBJ2-3 | NA
CASSLLGNGYTF | TGTGCCAGCAGCTTATTAGGGAACGGCTACACCTTC | TRBV7-9 | NA | TRBJ1-2 | NA
CATSHPGGGTDTQYF | TGTGCCACCAGCCACCCCGGGGGCGGCACAGATACGCAGTATTTT | TRBV15 | NA | TRBJ2-3 | NA
CASSPSSRHTDTQYF | TGTGCCAGTAGTCCCTCGAGCAGGCACACAGATACGCAGTATTTT | TRBV19 | NA | TRBJ2-3 | NA
CASSLVRGYEQYF | TGTGCCAGCAGCTTGGTCCGGGGCTACGAGCAGTACTTC | TRBV7-2 | NA | TRBJ2-7 | NA
CASSSGAFSPGNTIYF | TGTGCCAGCAGTTCAGGGGCCTTTAGCCCTGGAAACACCATATATTTT | TRBV6-5 | NA | TRBJ1-3 | NA
CASSRQVGNQPQHF | TGTGCCAGCTCACGACAGGTAGGAAATCAGCCCCAGCATTTT | TRBV18 | once | TRBJ1-5 | NA
CASSPGTSGKISYNEQFF | TGTGCCAGCAGCCCAGGGACTAGCGGGAAAATCTCCTACAATGAGCAGTTCTTC | TRBV11-3 | NA | TRBJ2-1 | TRBD2
CASSELSVSSYNEQFF | TGTGCCAGCAGTGAGTTAAGCGTTAGCTCCTACAATGAGCAGTTCTTC | TRBV2 | NA | TRBJ2-1 | NA
CASSGGIGGEKLFF | TGTGCCAGCAGTGGGGGTATAGGGGGCGAAAAACTGTTTTTT | TRBV28 | once | TRBJ1-4 | TRBD1
CASSPLGPSTLEQYF | TGTGCCAGCAGTCCCCTCGGGCCTTCTACTCTCGAGCAGTACTTC | TRBV6-5 | NA | TRBJ2-7 | NA
CASSVSTSGSSSYEQYF | TGTGCCAGCAGCGTAAGCACTAGCGGGAGCTCCTCCTACGAGCAGTACTTC | TRBV9 | NA | TRBJ2-7 | TRBD2
CASSVATSGDQETQYF | TGTGCCAGCAGTGTAGCTACTAGCGGGGACCAAGAGACCCAGTACTTC | TRBV2 | NA | TRBJ2-5 | TRBD2
CASSLQDYNEQFF | TGTGCCAGCAGCCTACAGGACTACAATGAGCAGTTCTTC | TRBV11-3 | NA | TRBJ2-1 | NA
CASSPGTVNEQYF | TGTGCCAGCTCCCCCGGGACGGTTAACGAGCAGTACTTC | TRBV18 | NA | TRBJ2-7 | NA
CASSLTWAGAHEQYF | TGTGCCAGCAGCTTAACCTGGGCGGGAGCCCACGAGCAGTACTTC | TRBV11-2 | NA | TRBJ2-7 | TRBD2
CASSPKGTSTDTQYF | TGTGCCAGCAGTCCTAAGGGGACTAGCACAGATACGCAGTATTTT | TRBV28 | NA | TRBJ2-3 | NA
CASSLYRSGASGREDTQYF | TGTGCCAGCAGCTTATACAGGTCGGGGGCTAGCGGGAGGGAGGATACGCAGTATTTT | TRBV7-2 | NA | TRBJ2-3 | TRBD2
CASSRDSAGSGYTF | TGTGCCAGCAGCCGGGACAGCGCCGGGAGTGGCTACACCTTC | TRBV7-6 | NA | TRBJ1-2 | TRBD1
CASHNSYEQYF | TGCGCCAGCCATAACAGCTACGAGCAGTACTTC | TRBV5-1 | NA | TRBJ2-7 | NA
CASSLTGAGDGNQPQHF | TGTGCCAGCTCACTTACCGGGGCAGGGGACGGCAATCAGCCCCAGCATTTT | TRBV18 | NA | TRBJ1-5 | NA
CASSLVSSGSYNEQFF | TGCGCCAGCAGCTTGGTATCTAGCGGGAGTTACAATGAGCAGTTCTTC | TRBV5-1 | once | TRBJ2-1 | TRBD2
CASSLGQGRDYEQYF | TGTGCCAGCAGCTTAGGACAGGGGAGGGACTACGAGCAGTACTTC | TRBV5-4 | NA | TRBJ2-7 | TRBD1
CASSHGDGFSDTGELFF | TGTGCCAGCAGCCATGGGGACGGGTTCTCTGACACCGGGGAGCTGTTTTTT | TRBV11-3 | NA | TRBJ2-2 | NA
CASSLAGINEQYF | TGCGCCAGCAGCCTAGCGGGAATAAACGAGCAGTACTTC | TRBV5-1 | NA | TRBJ2-7 | TRBD2
CASSHRDRAYEQYF | TGCGCCAGCAGCCACCGGGACAGAGCCTACGAGCAGTACTTC | TRBV5-1 | NA | TRBJ2-7 | TRBD1
CASSSREGRTDTQYF | TGTGCCAGCAGCTCTCGGGAGGGTCGCACAGATACGCAGTATTTT | TRBV7-8 | NA | TRBJ2-3 | TRBD2
CSAGPYNEQFF | TGCAGTGCCGGGCCCTACAATGAGCAGTTCTTC | TRBV20-1 | NA | TRBJ2-1 | NA
CASSLRRERLYNEQFF | TGTGCCAGCAGCTTAAGGCGGGAGCGATTGTACAATGAGCAGTTCTTC | TRBV13 | NA | TRBJ2-1 | TRBD2
CSVAGLAGNNEQFF | TGCAGCGTCGCGGGACTAGCGGGGAACAATGAGCAGTTCTTC | TRBV29-1 | NA | TRBJ2-1 | TRBD2
CASSQGENQPQHF | TGTGCCAGCAGCCAAGGAGAGAATCAGCCCCAGCATTTT | TRBV14 | NA | TRBJ1-5 | NA
CASSLAPGQGAGELFF | TGTGCCAGCAGCTTGGCCCCGGGACAGGGAGCCGGGGAGCTGTTTTTT | TRBV5-4 | NA | TRBJ2-2 | TRBD1
CASSYQRDLPRDEQFF | TGTGCCAGCAGTTACCAACGGGACTTGCCAAGGGATGAGCAGTTCTTC | TRBV6-6 | NA | TRBJ2-1 | NA
CASSLVLDSDSYNEQFF | TGCGCCAGCAGCTTGGTTTTGGACAGTGACTCCTACAATGAGCAGTTCTTC | TRBV5-1 | NA | TRBJ2-1 | NA
CASSEGGTDTQYF | TGCGCCAGCAGTGAGGGAGGGACAGATACGCAGTATTTT | TRBV5-1 | NA | TRBJ2-3 | TRBD2
CASTSNPSGANVLTF | TGTGCCAGCACCTCCAATCCCTCTGGGGCCAACGTCCTGACTTTC | TRBV7-2 | once | TRBJ2-6 | NA
CASSAGTSSSYEQYF | TGTGCCAGTAGTGCCGGGACATCTAGCTCCTACGAGCAGTACTTC | TRBV19 | NA | TRBJ2-7 | NA
CASSGLAGVANEQFF | TGTGCCAGCAGCGGTCTCGCGGGAGTCGCGAATGAGCAGTTCTTC | TRBV7-2 | NA | TRBJ2-1 | TRBD2
CASSLGQGVSYEQYF | TGCGCCAGCAGCTTGGGTCAGGGGGTCTCCTACGAGCAGTACTTC | TRBV5-1 | NA | TRBJ2-7 | TRBD1
CASSKRQLTWSEAFF | TGTGCCAGTAGTAAACGACAGTTGACGTGGTCTGAAGCTTTCTTT | TRBV19 | NA | TRBJ1-1 | NA
CASSLGLAGYYEQYF | TGCGCCAGCAGCTTGGGGCTAGCGGGATACTACGAGCAGTACTTC | TRBV5-1 | NA | TRBJ2-7 | TRBD2
CASQHYTDTQYF | TGTGCCAGCCAGCATTACACAGATACGCAGTATTTT | TRBV6-1 | NA | TRBJ2-3 | NA
CASRSRRGLGEKLFF | TGTGCCAGCAGATCCCGTAGGGGGCTCGGGGAAAAACTGTTTTTT | TRBV6-6 | NA | TRBJ1-4 | TRBD1
CASSSSTDTQYF | TGTGCCAGCAGCTCAAGCACAGATACGCAGTATTTT | TRBV7-3 | NA | TRBJ2-3 | NA
CASSLPGTRTDTQYF | TGCGCCAGCAGCTTGCCGGGGACCCGCACAGATACGCAGTATTTT | TRBV5-1 | NA | TRBJ2-3 | NA
CASSLAWNTGELFF | TGTGCCAGCAGCTTAGCTTGGAACACCGGGGAGCTGTTTTTT | TRBV7-9 | NA | TRBJ2-2 | NA
CARNRDKSSYEQYF | TGTGCCCGAAACAGGGACAAATCTTCCTACGAGCAGTACTTC | TRBV9 | NA | TRBJ2-7 | NA
CASSTIAGQAYEQYF | TGTGCCAGTAGTACCATCGCCGGGCAGGCCTACGAGCAGTACTTC | TRBV19 | NA | TRBJ2-7 | NA
CASSLASRTGNYEQYF | TGTGCCAGCAGCTTGGCATCCCGGACGGGCAACTACGAGCAGTACTTC | TRBV5-4 | NA | TRBJ2-7 | NA